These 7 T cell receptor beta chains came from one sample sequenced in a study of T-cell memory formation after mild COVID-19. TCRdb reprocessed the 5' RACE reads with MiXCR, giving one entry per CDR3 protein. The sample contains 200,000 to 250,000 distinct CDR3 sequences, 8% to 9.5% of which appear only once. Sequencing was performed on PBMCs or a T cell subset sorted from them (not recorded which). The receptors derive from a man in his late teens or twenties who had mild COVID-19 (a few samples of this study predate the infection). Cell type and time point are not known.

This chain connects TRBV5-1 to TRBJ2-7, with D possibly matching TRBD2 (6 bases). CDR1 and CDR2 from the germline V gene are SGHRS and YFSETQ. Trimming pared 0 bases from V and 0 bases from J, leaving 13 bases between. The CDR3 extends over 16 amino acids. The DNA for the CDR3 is TGCGCCAGCAGCTTGGGTCTAGCGCGGCTCTCCTACGAGCAGTACTTC. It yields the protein CASSLGLARLSYEQYF.

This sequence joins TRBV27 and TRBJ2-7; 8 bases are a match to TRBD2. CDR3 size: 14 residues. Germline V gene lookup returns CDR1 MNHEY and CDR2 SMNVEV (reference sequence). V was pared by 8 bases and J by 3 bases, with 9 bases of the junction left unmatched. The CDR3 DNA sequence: TGTGCCAGCGGGGCAGCGGGGGATCACTACGAGCAGTACGTC. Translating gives CASGAAGDHYEQYV.

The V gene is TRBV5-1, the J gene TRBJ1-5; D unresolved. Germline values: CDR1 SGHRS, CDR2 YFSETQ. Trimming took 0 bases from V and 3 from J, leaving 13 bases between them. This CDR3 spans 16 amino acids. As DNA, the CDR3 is TGCGCCAGCAGCTTGGTGCCCCCGGTGCACAATCAGCCCCAGCATTTT. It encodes CASSLVPPVHNQPQHF.

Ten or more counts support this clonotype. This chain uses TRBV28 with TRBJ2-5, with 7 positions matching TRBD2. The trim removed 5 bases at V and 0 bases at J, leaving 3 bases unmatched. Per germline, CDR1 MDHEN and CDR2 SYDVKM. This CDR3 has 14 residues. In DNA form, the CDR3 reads TGTGCCAGCAGTCCTCTAGCGGACCAAGAGACCCAGTACTTC. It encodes CASSPLADQETQYF.

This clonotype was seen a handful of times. CDR3 bases: TGCGCCAGCAGCTTGTATCCGGGAGAGACCCAGTACTTC. As protein: CASSLYPGETQYF. The chain uses TRBV5-1 and TRBJ2-5; D is unclear. The length of the CDR3 is 13 residues. V dropped 1 base and J dropped 4 bases, with 8 bases sitting between them. The germline gives CDR1 SGHRS, CDR2 YFSETQ.

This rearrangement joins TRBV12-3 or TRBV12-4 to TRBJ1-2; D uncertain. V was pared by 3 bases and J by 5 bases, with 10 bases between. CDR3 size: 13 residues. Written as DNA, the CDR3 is TGTGCCAGCAGTTTGCCAAGCTTTTATGGCTACACCTTC. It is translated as CASSLPSFYGYTF.

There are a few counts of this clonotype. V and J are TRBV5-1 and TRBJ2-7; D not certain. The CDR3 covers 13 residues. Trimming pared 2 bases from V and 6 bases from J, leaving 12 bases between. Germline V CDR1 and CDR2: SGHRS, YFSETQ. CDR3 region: CASSFGDEIEQYF. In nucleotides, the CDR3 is TGCGCCAGCAGCTTTGGTGATGAGATCGAGCAGTACTTC.